This T cell receptor beta chain is from a study of blood T cell repertoires in COVID-19. The overall study: Acute and convalescent COVID-19 specimens originated in the United States, Italy and Spain. T cells, B-cell-depleted T cells, or PBMCs provided the cDNA or gDNA that served as material.

As originally analysed: Amplification of reference gene primers provided the estimated nucleated cell counts. The protocol was immunoSEQ multiplex PCR, while the TCRdb copy is restricted to in-frame clones and leaves out a portion. The V and J calls and clone size come from that table; D and trimming were worked out from the DNA. The data hold 200,000 to 250,000 clones, with approximately 82% observed a single time. The receptor was derived from a woman aged 40 to 50 with acute or convalescent COVID-19. The sequenced material came from peripheral blood.

CDR3 DNA sequence: TGTGCCAGCAGTGAAGGGACAGGGCGTCACGGCTACACCTTC. It translates to CASSEGTGRHGYTF. The chain uses TRBV2 and TRBJ1-2; 8 bases are a match to TRBD1. CDR1 is SNHLY and CDR2 is FYNNEI in the germline V gene. The V and J ends lost 1 base and 8 bases, in that order; junction bases with no gene match: 6. This CDR3 is 14 amino acids long.